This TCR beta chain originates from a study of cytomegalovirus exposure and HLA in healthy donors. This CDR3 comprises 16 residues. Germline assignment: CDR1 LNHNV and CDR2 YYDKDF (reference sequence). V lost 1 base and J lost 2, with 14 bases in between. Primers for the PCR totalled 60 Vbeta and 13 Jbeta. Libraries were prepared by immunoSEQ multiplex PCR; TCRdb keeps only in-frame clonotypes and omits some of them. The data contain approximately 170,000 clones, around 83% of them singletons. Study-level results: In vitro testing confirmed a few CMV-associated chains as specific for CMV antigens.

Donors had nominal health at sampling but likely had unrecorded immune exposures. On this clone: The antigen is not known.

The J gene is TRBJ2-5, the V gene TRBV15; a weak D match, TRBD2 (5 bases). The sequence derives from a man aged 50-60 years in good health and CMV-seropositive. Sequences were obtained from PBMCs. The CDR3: CATSRGYSGNQETQYF. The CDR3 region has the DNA TGTGCCACCAGCAGAGGCTACAGCGGCAATCAAGAGACCCAGTACTTC.